This passage covers 3 T cell receptor beta chains from one sample sequenced in a study of CD8+ T cells in alopecia areata. The authors extracted RNA and reverse transcribed it into cDNA as the sequencing template. Produced via immunoSEQ multiplex PCR; TCRdb's table is partial and in-frame only. The repertoire includes about 150,000 clones, around 55% of them detected once, and just under 20% sits in the top ten. The specimen comprised CD8+ T cells sorted from blood, sampled at week 0. The receptors shown here come from a human donor with alopecia areata.

The V call is TRBV7-2, the J call TRBJ2-7; perhaps TRBD1 as D (5 bases). From germline, CDR1 is SGHTA and CDR2 FQGNSA. Trimming took 5 bases from V and 4 from J, leaving 12 bases between them. This CDR3 comprises 13 residues. In DNA form, the CDR3 reads TGTGCCAGCAGCCCACAGGCCAGGTACGAGCAGTACTTC. Encoded protein: CASSPQARYEQYF.

This clone was seen repeatedly, ten times or more. The chain recombines TRBV7-6 with TRBJ1-1, with TRBD1 as a possible D gene (5 bases). The CDR3 loop spans 16 amino acids. Trimming took 2 bases from V and 0 from J, leaving 13 bases between them. Germline V lookup: CDR1 SGHVS, CDR2 FNYEAQ. As DNA, the CDR3 is TGTGCCAGCAGCTTAAATGGGGCAGTCATGAACACTGAAGCTTTCTTT. Its translation is CASSLNGAVMNTEAFF.

This clone was recorded a few times. DNA for the CDR3: TGTGCCATCAGGGAGGCTGAGGGAGATACGCAGTATTTT. Residues: CAIREAEGDTQYF. The rearrangement joins TRBV10-3 to TRBJ2-3, with a weak D call TRBD2 (5 bases). Trimming removed 6 bases from V and 5 bases from J, with 12 bases in between. Looked up from germline, CDR1 is ENHRY and CDR2 is SYGVKD. There are 13 residues in the CDR3.